This entry features one T cell receptor (beta chain) sequence. V lost 1 base, J lost 8 bases, and 11 bases stayed unmatched. Per the germline V gene, CDR1 is SEHNR and CDR2 is FQNEAQ (reference sequence). The CDR3 runs 15 residues. The sample originates from a study of CD8+CD57+ T cells in acquired aplastic anemia. It was genomic DNA that served as the template for profiling TCR beta VDJ and CDR3. MiXCR, run by TCRdb on the reads, gives a single entry per CDR3 protein. The profile shows roughly 420,000 distinct CDR3 sequences, approximately 70% of them singletons. Sequenced: sorted CD4+, CD8+, or CD8+CD57+ T cells (not recorded which) from PBMCs. This chain joins TRBV7-9 and TRBJ2-7; 7 bases agree with TRBD1. The clonotype was recovered from a human donor in good health, serving as a control. The CDR3 spells CASSLGQGGDTQQYF. The CDR3, as DNA: TGTGCCAGCAGCTTAGGACAGGGTGGGGATACGCAGCAGTACTTC.